The 10 T cell receptor beta chains given below trace back to one sample, sequenced in a study of circulating CD8 cells and anti-PD-1 response in melanoma. The QIAseq Immune Repertoire TCR panel built the libraries from roughly 16 ng of total RNA. TCRdb itself ran the reads through MiXCR, one entry per CDR3 protein. This table has about 440 distinct CDR3 sequences, 13% to 15% appearing once. Live CD3+CD8+TCRalphabeta+ cells were sorted into four subsets by PD-1 and/or TIGIT. The source material was CD8+ T cells from PBMCs, sampled at baseline or after one month of anti-PD-1 therapy (not recorded which). Receptors originate from a human donor with melanoma.

Relative to its sample, this clonotype is large. The gene calls are TRBV11-2 and TRBJ1-1, with D unclear. In germline, CDR1 is SGHAT, CDR2 FQNNGV. The CDR3 consists of 15 residues. V lost 1 base, J lost 1 base, and 10 bases lay in between. The CDR3 DNA is TGTGCCAGCAGCTTAGCTGTAGGTCCGAACACTGAAGCTTTCTTT. Amino acid sequence: CASSLAVGPNTEAFF.

Within the sample, this clonotype is large. V gene TRBV28 combines with J gene TRBJ2-1; D may be TRBD1 (6 bases). Germline V CDR1 and CDR2: MDHEN, SYDVKM. V was clipped by 2 bases and J by 7 bases, with 12 bases between them. The CDR3 is 14 residues long. CDR3 protein: CASSLGATGNEQFF. In DNA, the CDR3 is TGTGCCAGCAGTTTAGGAGCCACAGGGAATGAGCAGTTCTTC.

Relative to its sample, this clonotype is medium-sized. V usage is TRBV21-1 and J usage is TRBJ2-7; the table's D gene call, TRBD1, was not cross checked with the DNA. TRBV21-1 counts as a pseudogene. This CDR3 region has 15 residues. The CDR3 spells CASRYNRGWSYEQYF. The CDR3 DNA is TGTGCCAGCAGATATAATCGGGGGTGGTCCTACGAGCAGTACTTC.

By share, this clonotype counts as large. The V call is TRBV27, the J call TRBJ2-7; D gene ambiguous. The CDR3 loop spans 15 amino acids. Germline loops: CDR1 MNHEY, CDR2 SMNVEV (reference sequence). The ends were cut back, 0 bases at V and 0 bases at J, with 9 bases in the middle. The CDR3 sequence: CASSLSTASSYEQYF. The CDR3 DNA reads as TGTGCCAGCAGTTTATCTACAGCCAGCTCCTACGAGCAGTACTTC.

This clonotype qualifies as large (0.1 to 1%). This chain joins TRBV27 and TRBJ1-5, with D unresolved. V lost 3 bases, J lost 1 base, and 16 bases lay in between. The CDR3 has 17 residues. Germline V CDR1 and CDR2: MNHEY, SMNVEV (reference sequence). The CDR3 sequence is CASSFPRGRESNQPQHF. DNA of the CDR3: TGTGCCAGCAGTTTTCCCCGAGGACGGGAAAGCAATCAGCCCCAGCATTTT.

This clonotype has only a few counts. The chain uses TRBV6-2 or TRBV6-3 and TRBJ2-1, with D unclear. The CDR3 totals 14 residues. With 8 bases removed from V and 0 bases from J, the gap between germline ends came to 11 bases. Germline V gene sequence: CDR1 MNHEY, CDR2 SVGEGT. The CDR3 DNA reads as TGTGCCAGCTTAGGTCCGCCCTCCTACAATGAGCAGTTCTTC. Amino acids: CASLGPPSYNEQFF.

This clonotype ranks as large (0.1 to 1%). This chain joins TRBV29-1 and TRBJ2-1; no definite D call. CDR3 length equals 14 residues. Germline values: CDR1 SQVTM, CDR2 ANQGSEA. Trimming shortened V by 6 bases and J by 4 bases, and 16 bases separated the two germline ends. The CDR3 protein is CSVPAQSFYNEQFF. CDR3 in DNA: TGCAGCGTCCCCGCGCAGTCCTTTTACAATGAGCAGTTCTTC.

By proportion, this clonotype is medium-sized. The CDR3 here is CASSQGWFYEQYF. CDR3 coding DNA: TGTGCCAGCAGCCAAGGCTGGTTCTACGAGCAGTACTTC. The chain has TRBV14 and TRBJ2-7; D not resolved. CDR1 and CDR2 from the germline V gene are SGHDN and FVKESK. V was clipped by 1 base and J by 3 bases, with 7 bases between them. The CDR3 is 13 amino acids.

This clonotype rates as large. The chain recombines TRBV4-1 with TRBJ2-1; TRBD2 agrees at 16 bases. The germline V gene has CDR1 MGHRA and CDR2 YSYEKL. This CDR3 spans 16 amino acids. With 5 bases clipped from V and 8 bases from J, the junction kept 6 bases outside the gene matches. The CDR3 coding sequence is TGCGCCAGCAGCTCCCGCGGGACTAGCGGGGGGGATGAGCAGTTCTTC. Translation: CASSSRGTSGGDEQFF.

V gene TRBV2 combines with J gene TRBJ1-5; possibly TRBD1 for D (5 bases). Germline CDR1 SNHLY, CDR2 FYNNEI. The CDR3 length is 15 residues. Trimming stripped 6 bases from V and 5 bases from J, with 17 bases between. This CDR3 is CASRQVTGDDQPQHF. For the CDR3, the DNA is TGTGCCAGCAGGCAGGTGACGGGGGACGATCAGCCCCAGCATTTT.